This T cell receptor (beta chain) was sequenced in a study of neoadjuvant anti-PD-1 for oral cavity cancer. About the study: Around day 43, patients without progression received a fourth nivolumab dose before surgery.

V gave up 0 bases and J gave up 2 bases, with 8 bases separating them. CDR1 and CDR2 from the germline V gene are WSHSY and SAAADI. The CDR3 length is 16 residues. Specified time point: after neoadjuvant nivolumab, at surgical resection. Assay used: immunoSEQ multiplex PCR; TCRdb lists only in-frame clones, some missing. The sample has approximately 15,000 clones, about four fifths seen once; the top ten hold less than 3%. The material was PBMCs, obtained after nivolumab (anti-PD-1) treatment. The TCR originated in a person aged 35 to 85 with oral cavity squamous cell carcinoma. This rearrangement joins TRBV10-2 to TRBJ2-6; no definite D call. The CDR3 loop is CASSESMQTGANVLTF. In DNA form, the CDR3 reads TGCGCCAGCAGTGAGTCAATGCAAACTGGGGCCAACGTCCTGACTTTC.